The following is a T cell receptor beta chain sequence with its context. The record originates from a study of Ad26.COV2.S vaccination and SARS-CoV-2 variants. Looked up from germline, CDR1 is SGHRS and CDR2 is YFSETQ. Losses at the gene ends were 7 bases for V and 7 bases for J; bases not matched to a gene: 13. CDR3 size: 15 residues. This sample's treatment: around 19 received Ad26.COV2.S at low or high dose, single or two shots; about 5 received placebo; per-sample allocation not given. Specimen acquisition occurred on day 63 following the initial vaccine or placebo injection. Libraries were prepared by immunoSEQ multiplex PCR; TCRdb keeps only in-frame clonotypes and omits some of them. The profile shows 350,000 to 450,000 clones, roughly 80% of them singletons.

The chain links TRBV5-1 to TRBJ1-4, with TRBD1 matching 7 bases. This specimen was peripheral blood, taken in a trial of Ad26.COV2.S vaccine versus placebo. The source is a person between 18 and 59 years old who received the Ad26.COV2.S COVID-19 vaccine or a placebo. CDR3 sequence: CASSQSPGGSEKLFF. CDR3 bases: TGCGCCAGCTCCCAATCCCCAGGGGGGAGTGAAAAACTGTTTTTT.